This entry lists 13 T cell receptor beta chains sequenced from one sample in a study of blood T cell repertoires in COVID-19. The protocol was immunoSEQ multiplex PCR, while the TCRdb copy is restricted to in-frame clones and leaves out a portion. The sample contains roughly 130,000 clones, approximately 84% of which appear only once. Input material: PBMCs or T cells enriched from blood (not recorded which). All receptors come from a woman aged 50 to 65 with acute COVID-19.

The chain employs TRBV3-1 (or the pseudogene TRBV3-2) and TRBJ2-2; no clear D. This CDR3 is 13 amino acids long. Between the trimmed V and J ends, which lost 3 bases and 4 bases, there was a span of 6 bases. Germline V lookup: CDR1 LGHDT, CDR2 YNNKEL (reference sequence). As DNA, the CDR3 is TGTGCCAGCAGCCAGCAGTCCACCGGGGAGCTGTTTTTT. Translating it yields CASSQQSTGELFF.

The chain carries TRBV5-1 and TRBJ1-1; 8 bases line up with TRBD1. Trimming took 2 bases from V and 0 from J; bases not matched to a gene: 6. The CDR3 consists of 16 residues. CDR1 is SGHRS, CDR2 YFSETQ, per germline. Here the CDR3 reads CASSFRDRTMNTEAFF. CDR3 in DNA: TGCGCCAGCAGCTTCCGGGACAGGACCATGAACACTGAAGCTTTCTTT.

J is TRBJ2-1 and V is TRBV28; 10 bases are shared with TRBD2. The CDR3 runs 15 residues. Trimming cost V 5 bases and J 6 bases; bases outside gene matches: 7. Germline V gene data show CDR1 as MDHEN and CDR2 as SYDVKM. The CDR3 nucleotides read TGTGCCAGCAGTCAAACTAGCGGGATTGTCAATGAGCAGTTCTTC. Its translation: CASSQTSGIVNEQFF.

This chain links TRBV2 with TRBJ1-4; weak D call: TRBD1 (5 bases). This CDR3 comprises 12 residues. V was shortened by 4 bases and J by 8 bases, with 8 bases between the two germline ends. The germline gives CDR1 SNHLY, CDR2 FYNNEI. CDR3 region: CASSGGREKLFF. CDR3 DNA: TGTGCCAGCAGTGGGGGCAGAGAAAAACTGTTTTTT. The entire variable domain, with the rest obtained from reference TRBV2 and TRBJ1-4, is as follows: EPEVTQTPSHQVTQMGQEVILRCVPISNHLYFYWYRQILGQKVEFLVSFYNNEISEKSEIFDDQFSVERPDGSNFTLKIRSTKLEDSAMYFCASSGGREKLFFGSGTQLSVL.

CDR3 region: CASSQVDEQYF. The CDR3 DNA is TGTGCCAGCAGCCAAGTCGACGAGCAGTACTTC. The chain recombines TRBV3-1 (or the pseudogene TRBV3-2) with TRBJ2-7; D ambiguous. CDR3 length: 11 amino acids. Looked up from germline, CDR1 is LGHDT and CDR2 is YNNKEL (reference sequence). V was shortened by 1 base and J by 5 bases, with 3 bases between the two germline ends.

The chain is built from TRBV7-3 and TRBJ2-5; D ambiguous. CDR3 length: 13 amino acids. The V and J ends lost 3 bases and 6 bases respectively, with 11 bases between them. Germline loops: CDR1 SGHTA, CDR2 FQGTGA. CDR3 loop: CASSFELRKTQYF. CDR3 nucleotide sequence: TGTGCCAGCAGCTTTGAGCTCAGGAAGACCCAGTACTTC.

The J gene is TRBJ2-3, the V gene TRBV5-1, with 8 bases fitting TRBD1. The CDR3 is made up of 15 amino acids. The germline V gene has CDR1 SGHRS and CDR2 YFSETQ. Trimming cost V 3 bases and J 4 bases; bases outside gene matches: 7. CDR3 coding DNA: TGCGCCAGCAGCTACGGGACAGGAAGCCCAGATACGCAGTATTTT. Amino acids: CASSYGTGSPDTQYF.

CDR3: CASSHGDREGYEQYF. The CDR3, as DNA: TGTGCCAGCAGCCACGGGGACAGGGAAGGTTACGAGCAGTACTTC. The chain is built from TRBV3-1 (or the pseudogene TRBV3-2) and TRBJ2-7; 9 nucleotides agree with TRBD1. The junction had 7 bases not matched to a gene; V was cut back by 3 bases and J by 4 bases. Per the germline V gene, CDR1 is LGHDT and CDR2 is YNNKEL (reference sequence). CDR3 length equals 15 residues.

V and J are TRBV7-2 and TRBJ2-2, with TRBD2 as a possible D gene (6 bases). Trimming left V 1 base short and J 4 bases short, with 10 bases between. CDR1 is SGHTA and CDR2 is FQGNSA in the germline V gene. CDR3 length equals 15 residues. CDR3 amino acids: CASSLGGRFTGELFF. CDR3 nucleotide sequence: TGTGCCAGCAGCTTAGGAGGGAGGTTCACCGGGGAGCTGTTTTTT.

This clone was recorded a few times. The rearrangement uses TRBV10-1 and TRBJ1-2; 7 nucleotides align to TRBD1. J lost 7 bases, V lost 8 bases, and 10 bases had no gene match. CDR1 and CDR2 (germline): WNHNN, SYGVQD (reference sequence). The CDR3 sequence is 13 residues long. The CDR3 reads CASSISGGSGYTF. The CDR3 DNA sequence: TGCGCCAGCTCTATCTCAGGGGGTAGTGGCTACACCTTC.

CDR3 in DNA: TGTGCCAGCAGTCCCGGGGGGGGGCACGGTCAGCCCCAGCATTTT. Encoded protein: CASSPGGGHGQPQHF. This chain joins TRBV9 and TRBJ1-5; weak D call: TRBD1 (6 bases). CDR3 size: 15 residues. V lost 5 bases, J lost 6 bases, and 18 bases lay in between. Germline lookup yields CDR1 SGDLS and CDR2 YYNGEE.

The J gene is TRBJ2-7, the V gene TRBV5-1, with 9 nucleotides matching TRBD2. Germline CDR1 reads SGHRS; CDR2 reads YFSETQ. This CDR3 is built from 19 residues. V gave up 3 bases and J gave up 1 base; unmatched junction bases: 17. CDR3 amino acids: CASSWGERLAANRSYEQYF. Written as DNA, the CDR3 is TGCGCCAGCAGCTGGGGGGAGAGACTAGCGGCAAACCGATCCTACGAGCAGTACTTC.

The genes are TRBV4-1 and TRBJ2-1; 9 nucleotides align to TRBD1. Germline CDR1 MGHRA, CDR2 YSYEKL. The CDR3 covers 18 residues. V shed 4 bases and J 0 bases; nucleotides not matched to a gene: 10. The CDR3 sequence: CASSLTMGQGSSYNEQFF. The CDR3 DNA is TGCGCCAGCAGCCTAACCATGGGACAGGGCAGCTCCTACAATGAGCAGTTCTTC.